Sequencing of this T cell receptor (beta chain) was carried out in a study of PD-L1 blockade in urothelial cancer. Data came from immunoSEQ multiplex PCR; TCRdb stores just in-frame clones and leaves some out. Of 70,000 or so clones listed, 85% to 90% are singletons. Germline V gene lookup returns CDR1 MGHRA and CDR2 YSYEKL. V gave up 4 bases and J gave up 4 bases, with 16 bases separating them. The CDR3 contains 15 residues. This sequence was found in a man aged 55 to 70 with urothelial cancer. The chain uses TRBV4-1 and TRBJ1-1, with D possibly TRBD1 on 5 matching bases. The specimen was PBMCs, collected around atezolizumab (anti-PD-L1) treatment. The CDR3 protein is CASSPPRRGSTEAFF. Here the CDR3 DNA reads TGCGCCAGCAGCCCCCCTCGAAGGGGATCCACTGAAGCTTTCTTT.